This TCR beta chain was captured by sequencing in a study of OX40 agonist ivuxolimab in advanced cancers. Study information: While on treatment, patients had intravenous ivuxolimab at 0.01 to 10 mg/kg every 2 weeks. Among those treated, three patients had partial responses, one with hepatocellular carcinoma and two with cutaneous melanoma. Regarding the study as a whole: Clonal expansion was seen in CD4+ and CD8+ blood T cells by week 6 at 0.1 to 3.0 mg/kg.

This CDR3 is built from 14 residues. V was clipped by 6 bases and J by 4 bases, with 13 bases between them. CDR1 is KGHSH and CDR2 is LQKENI in the germline V gene. Regarding this clone: The antigen is undetermined.

The repertoire was sequenced with immunoSEQ multiplex PCR; TCRdb's copy has only in-frame clones and lacks some. The repertoire has 95,000 or so clones, roughly 84% of them found once; the top ten carry 3% to 4%. Baseline was the first blood sampling point, followed by cycle 4 day 1 and cycle 7 day 1. The source of this sequence is an adult with an advanced solid tumor such as melanoma, head and neck, liver or kidney cancer. Sequencing was performed on CD4+ or CD8+ T cells sorted from blood, taken in a trial of the OX40 agonist ivuxolimab. The chain couples TRBV18 to TRBJ1-5; D is ambiguous. CDR3 loop: CASSRERENQPQHF. The CDR3 nucleotides read TGTGCCAGCTCCCGTGAGAGGGAAAATCAGCCCCAGCATTTT.